These T cell receptor beta chains were read from a single sample in a study of blood T cell repertoires in COVID-19. The method was immunoSEQ multiplex PCR; TCRdb's version includes in-frame clones alone and lacks a portion of them. The table lists some 60,000 clones, about 81% of them singletons, with roughly 12% in the top ten. Sequencing was carried out using peripheral blood. The receptor source for this set is a human donor in a cohort sampled during active COVID-19. Both conserved end residues are trimmed from each CDR3. Fields, in order: V gene, J gene, CDR3 protein.

TRBV14	TRBJ2-5	ASSQGRTEETQY
TRBV10-1	TRBJ1-5	ASSGTGNQPQH
TRBV4-2	TRBJ1-2	ASSQEPTGGYGYT
TRBV3-1/TRBV3-2	TRBJ2-5	ASSQYKMGQQETQY
TRBV10-2	TRBJ1-6	ATRGGYNSPLH
TRBV5-1	TRBJ2-5	ASSSDSLQETQY
TRBV5-4	TRBJ1-3	ASSRQGPSSGNTIY
TRBV28	TRBJ1-5	ASSGGQGPTSNQPQH
TRBV19	TRBJ1-2	ATRQKSNYGYT
TRBV11-3	TRBJ2-3	ASSLGGRTTDTQY
TRBV6-5	TRBJ2-7	ASSQSYEQY
TRBV28	TRBJ1-1	ASGQGARMNTEAF
TRBV7-9	TRBJ1-2	ASSVDRGLYGYT
TRBV4-1	TRBJ1-2	ASSQDAGEGNYGYT
TRBV25-1	TRBJ2-5	ASSSPGQGAGETQY
TRBV27	TRBJ1-5	ASRAGGSGQPQH
TRBV11-1	TRBJ1-3	ASSLRGQSSGNTIY
TRBV30	TRBJ1-2	AWGENYGYT
TRBV7-2	TRBJ2-7	ASSWGQRNYEQY